Following are 10 T cell receptor beta chains from one sample sequenced in a study of human T cells and chemical hapten exposure. TCRdb re-called the RACE reads through MiXCR, storing one row per CDR3 protein. This sample carries some 330,000 distinct CDR3 sequences, 5.5% of them seen once, and the ten largest clones take around 8.8%. Time point described: pre-sensitization, week 0. The sample's treatment: therapeutic diphenylcyclopropenone sensitization with weekly scalp DPC. Sequenced material: whole blood, taken in connection with sensitization to the hapten diphenylcyclopropenone (DPC). The receptors originated from a woman aged 18 to 35 with alopecia areata. Some clones in this sample may be carry-over from other donors' samples.

This chain links TRBV28 with TRBJ1-5; 7 positions match TRBD1. From germline, CDR1 is MDHEN and CDR2 SYDVKM. The J segment lost 6 bases and the V segment lost 2 bases, leaving 10 bases of the junction unmatched. The CDR3 has 16 residues. Here the CDR3 DNA reads TGTGCCAGCAGTTTACCCGGGAGGGGGCTAGGTCAGCCCCAGCATTTT. Amino acid sequence: CASSLPGRGLGQPQHF.

The sample holds a few counts of this clonotype. CDR3 residues: CASSTPEARFEAFF. For the CDR3, the DNA is TGTGCCAGCAGCACACCAGAGGCAAGATTTGAAGCTTTCTTT. The rearrangement links TRBV5-4 to TRBJ1-1; unclear D gene. Trimming pared 4 bases from V and 7 bases from J, leaving 17 bases between. Germline V gives CDR1 SGHNT, CDR2 YYREEE (reference sequence). This CDR3 has 14 residues.

The rearrangement links TRBV12-3 or TRBV12-4 to TRBJ2-1; no firm D call. This CDR3 is built from 13 residues. Trimming stripped 5 bases from V and 12 bases from J, with 17 bases between. CDR3 coding DNA: TGTGCCAGCAGTCCCACCGCGTGGACGTGGCAGTTCTTC. Translating gives CASSPTAWTWQFF.

This clonotype was seen a few times. The chain is built from TRBV20-1 and TRBJ2-3; D not certain. Trimming took 5 bases from V and 2 from J, leaving 17 bases between them. This CDR3 has 15 residues. The germline V gene has CDR1 DFQATT and CDR2 SNEGSKA (reference sequence). Written as DNA, the CDR3 is TGCAGTGCTTCCCGAAGGCGGCAGACCACAGATACGCAGTATTTT. Its translation: CSASRRRQTTDTQYF.

V is TRBV6-2 or TRBV6-3 and J is TRBJ1-6; D not certain. Trimming shortened V by 0 bases and J by 2 bases, and 20 bases separated the two germline ends. This CDR3 region has 20 residues. Germline CDR1 MNHEY, CDR2 SVGEGT. CDR3 DNA: TGTGCCAGCAGTTACTCGGTTTTTTCGGGGAAAGAGGCCTATAATTCACCCCTCCACTTT. Translating gives CASSYSVFSGKEAYNSPLHF.

The V gene is TRBV6-5, the J gene TRBJ1-3; D call uncertain. Between the trimmed V and J ends, which lost 6 bases and 0 bases, there was a span of 15 bases. The CDR3 covers 16 residues. CDR1 and CDR2 from the germline V gene are MNHEY and SVGAGI. This CDR3 is CASSRSSLYSGNTIYF. CDR3 in DNA: TGTGCCAGCAGCCGATCAAGCCTTTACTCTGGAAACACCATATATTTT.

This clonotype was detected a few times. V usage is TRBV18 and J usage is TRBJ1-1; D is unresolved. Trimming stripped 0 bases from V and 1 base from J, with 9 bases between. The V gene's germline CDR1 is KGHSH and CDR2 LQKENI. The length of the CDR3 is 15 residues. The CDR3 protein is CASSPPSIKNTEAFF. The DNA of the CDR3 is TGTGCCAGCTCACCACCCAGTATCAAGAACACTGAAGCTTTCTTT.

This clonotype has a count of ten or more. The chain carries TRBV7-2 and TRBJ2-7; possibly TRBD1 for D (6 bases). This CDR3 has 15 residues. With 3 bases removed from V and 4 bases from J, the gap between germline ends came to 16 bases. Germline V gene lookup returns CDR1 SGHTA and CDR2 FQGNSA. CDR3: CASSFHPDRIYEQYF. DNA for the CDR3: TGTGCCAGCAGCTTTCATCCGGACAGAATATACGAGCAGTACTTC.

This chain connects TRBV4-2 to TRBJ2-7; 7 positions match TRBD2. Germline CDR1 and CDR2: LGHNA and YNFKEQ. With 3 bases clipped from V and 4 bases from J, the junction kept 24 bases outside the gene matches. This CDR3 has 20 residues. The CDR3 DNA sequence: TGTGCCAGCAGCCACTTCGTGACTAGCCCCTCTACGGGAGGACAATACGAGCAGTACTTC. It is translated as CASSHFVTSPSTGGQYEQYF.

This clonotype has ten or more counts. The chain links TRBV6-2 or TRBV6-3 to TRBJ1-1; D is possibly TRBD1 (5 bases). This CDR3 is built from 15 residues. Germline V CDR1 and CDR2: MNHEY, SVGEGT. V lost 6 bases to trimming and J lost 6 bases, with 20 bases between them. The CDR3 sequence is CASSATGEGKAEAFF. In DNA, the CDR3 is TGTGCCAGCAGCGCTACAGGAGAGGGCAAGGCTGAAGCTTTCTTT.